The source of this TCR beta chain is a study of cytomegalovirus exposure and HLA in healthy donors. Study-level information: As an earlier analysis found, 150 million to 200 million T cells yielded about 100 million unique TCR beta sequences. Unique TCRs from HLA-typed donors, 65 million to 85 million of them, were held in an early data release. Overall study findings and caveats: The study labeled 164 TCR beta chains cytomegalovirus-associated.

The primer mix had 60 Vbeta and 13 Jbeta primers. Sequenced by immunoSEQ multiplex PCR; TCRdb stores in-frame clones only, minus some. This repertoire includes some 34,000 clones. A note on this clone: The antigen is not known.

In germline, CDR1 is SGHVS, CDR2 FQNEAQ. The junction had 12 bases not matched to a gene; V was cut back by 5 bases and J by 5 bases. This CDR3 contains 17 residues. This clonotype originated in a woman between 40 and 55 years old in good health and CMV-seropositive. The source material was PBMCs. The J gene is TRBJ2-2, the V gene TRBV7-8; 9 bases line up with TRBD2. CDR3 sequence: CASSLLGAGGYTGELFF. The CDR3 bases are TGTGCCAGCAGCCTTCTCGGGGCGGGAGGGTATACCGGGGAGCTGTTTTTT.